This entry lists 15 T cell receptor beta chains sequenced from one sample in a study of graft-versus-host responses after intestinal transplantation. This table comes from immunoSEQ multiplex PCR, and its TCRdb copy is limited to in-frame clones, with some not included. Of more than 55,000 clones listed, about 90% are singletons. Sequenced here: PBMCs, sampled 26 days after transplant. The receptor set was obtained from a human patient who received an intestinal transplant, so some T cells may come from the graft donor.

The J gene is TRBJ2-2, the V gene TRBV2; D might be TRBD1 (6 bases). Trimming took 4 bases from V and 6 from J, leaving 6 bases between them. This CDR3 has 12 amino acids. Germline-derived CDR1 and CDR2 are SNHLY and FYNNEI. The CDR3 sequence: CASSGGPGELFF. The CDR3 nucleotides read TGTGCCAGCAGTGGGGGGCCCGGGGAGCTGTTTTTT.

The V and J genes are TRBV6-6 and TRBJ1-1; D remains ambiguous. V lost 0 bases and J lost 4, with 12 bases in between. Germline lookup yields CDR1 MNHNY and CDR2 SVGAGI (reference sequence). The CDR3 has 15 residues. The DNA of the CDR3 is TGTGCCAGCAGTTACTCAAGGGAGGGCGGCACTGAAGCTTTCTTT. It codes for CASSYSREGGTEAFF.

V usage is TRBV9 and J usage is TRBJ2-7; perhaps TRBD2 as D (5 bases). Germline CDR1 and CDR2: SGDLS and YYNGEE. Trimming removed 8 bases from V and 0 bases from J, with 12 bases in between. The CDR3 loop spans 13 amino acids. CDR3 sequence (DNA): TGTGCCAGACGGGATAACTGCTCCTACGAGCAGTACGTC. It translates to CARRDNCSYEQYV.

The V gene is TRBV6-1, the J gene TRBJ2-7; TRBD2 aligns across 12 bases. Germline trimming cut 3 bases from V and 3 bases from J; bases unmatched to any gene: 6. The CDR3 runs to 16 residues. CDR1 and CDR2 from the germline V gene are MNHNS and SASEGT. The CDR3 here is CASSDRVLAGGYEQYF. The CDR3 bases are TGTGCCAGCAGTGATCGGGTACTAGCGGGAGGCTACGAGCAGTACTTC.

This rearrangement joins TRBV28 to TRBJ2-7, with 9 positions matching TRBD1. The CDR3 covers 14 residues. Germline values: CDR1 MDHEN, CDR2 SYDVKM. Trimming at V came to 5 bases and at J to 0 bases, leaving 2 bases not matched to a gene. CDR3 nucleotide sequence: TGTGCCAGCAGTGACAGGGGGTACTCCTACGAGCAGTACTTC. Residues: CASSDRGYSYEQYF.

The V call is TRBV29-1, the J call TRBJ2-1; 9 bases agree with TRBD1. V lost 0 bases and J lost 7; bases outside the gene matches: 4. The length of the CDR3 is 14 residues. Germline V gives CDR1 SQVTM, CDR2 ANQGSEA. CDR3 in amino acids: CSVEDPQGANEQFF. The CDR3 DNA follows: TGCAGCGTTGAAGATCCACAGGGGGCAAATGAGCAGTTCTTC.

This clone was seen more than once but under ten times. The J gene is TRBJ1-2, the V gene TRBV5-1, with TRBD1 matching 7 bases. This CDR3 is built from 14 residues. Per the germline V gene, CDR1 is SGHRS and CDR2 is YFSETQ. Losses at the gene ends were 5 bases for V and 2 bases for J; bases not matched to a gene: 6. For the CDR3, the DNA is TGCGCCAGCAGAGAGACAGGGACCAACTATGGCTACACCTTC. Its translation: CASRETGTNYGYTF.

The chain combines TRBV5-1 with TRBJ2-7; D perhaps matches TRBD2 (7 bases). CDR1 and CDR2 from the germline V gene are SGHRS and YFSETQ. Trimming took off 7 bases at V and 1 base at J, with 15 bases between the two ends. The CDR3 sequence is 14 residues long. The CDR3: CASSTGGRSYEQYF. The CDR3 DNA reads TGCGCCAGCTCCACGGGGGGCAGGTCCTACGAGCAGTACTTC. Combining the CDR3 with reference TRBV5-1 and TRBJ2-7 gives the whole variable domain KAGVTQTPRYLIKTRGQQVTLSCSPISGHRSVSWYQQTPGQGLQFLFEYFSETQRNKGNFPGRFSGRQFSNSRSEMNVSTLELGDSALYLCASSTGGRSYEQYFGPGTRLTVT.

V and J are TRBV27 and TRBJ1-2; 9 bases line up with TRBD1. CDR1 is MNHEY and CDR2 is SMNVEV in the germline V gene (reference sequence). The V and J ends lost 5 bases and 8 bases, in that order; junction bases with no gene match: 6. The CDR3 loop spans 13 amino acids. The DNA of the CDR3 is TGTGCCAGCAGTCCGAACAGGGGGCTCGGCTACACCTTC. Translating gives CASSPNRGLGYTF.

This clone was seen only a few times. DNA of the CDR3: TGTGCCAGTAGTATAGGGGCCAGTCCCACTGAAGCTTTCTTT. It specifies CASSIGASPTEAFF. This chain connects TRBV19 to TRBJ1-1; no reliable D call. The CDR3 has 14 amino acids. V shed 1 base and J shed 4 bases, with 10 bases lying between them. Germline lookup yields CDR1 LNHDA and CDR2 SQIVND (reference sequence).

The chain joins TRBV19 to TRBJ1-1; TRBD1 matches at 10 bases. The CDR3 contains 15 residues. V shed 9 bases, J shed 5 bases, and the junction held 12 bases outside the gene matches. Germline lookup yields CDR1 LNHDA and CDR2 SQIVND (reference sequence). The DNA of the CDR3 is TGTGCCAGCCTTCAGGCGGGACAGGGGAGAACTGAAGCTTTCTTT. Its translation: CASLQAGQGRTEAFF.

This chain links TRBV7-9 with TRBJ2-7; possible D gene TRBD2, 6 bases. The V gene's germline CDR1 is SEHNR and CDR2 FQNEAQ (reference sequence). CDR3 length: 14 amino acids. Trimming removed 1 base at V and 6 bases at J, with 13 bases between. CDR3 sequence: CASSLVNLGGEQYF. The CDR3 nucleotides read TGTGCCAGCAGCTTAGTGAATTTGGGGGGCGAGCAGTACTTC.

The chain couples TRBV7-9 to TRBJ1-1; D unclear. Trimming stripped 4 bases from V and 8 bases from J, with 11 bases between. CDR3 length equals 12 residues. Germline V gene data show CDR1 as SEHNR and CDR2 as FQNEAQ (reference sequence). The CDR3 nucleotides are TGTGCCAGCAGCTCGGTTACGTCAGAAGCTTTCTTT. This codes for CASSSVTSEAFF. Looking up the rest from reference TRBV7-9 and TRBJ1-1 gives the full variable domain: DTGVSQNPRHKITKRGQNVTFRCDPISEHNRLYWYRQTLGQGPEFLTYFQNEAQLEKSRLLSDRFSAERPKGSFSTLEIQRTEQGDSAMYLCASSSVTSEAFFGQGTRLTVV.

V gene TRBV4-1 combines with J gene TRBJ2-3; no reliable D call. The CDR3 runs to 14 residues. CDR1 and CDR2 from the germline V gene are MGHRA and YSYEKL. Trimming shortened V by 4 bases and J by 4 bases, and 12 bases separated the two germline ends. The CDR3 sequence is CASSLLPPADTQYF. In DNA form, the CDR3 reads TGCGCCAGCAGCCTCCTCCCCCCCGCAGATACGCAGTATTTT.

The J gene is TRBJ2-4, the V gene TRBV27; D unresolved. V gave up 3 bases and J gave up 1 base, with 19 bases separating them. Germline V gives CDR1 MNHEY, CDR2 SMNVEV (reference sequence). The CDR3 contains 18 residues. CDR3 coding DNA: TGTGCCAGCAGTTTTCGGCTACGGGTTACCCCGGCCAAAAACATTCAGTACTTC. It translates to CASSFRLRVTPAKNIQYF.